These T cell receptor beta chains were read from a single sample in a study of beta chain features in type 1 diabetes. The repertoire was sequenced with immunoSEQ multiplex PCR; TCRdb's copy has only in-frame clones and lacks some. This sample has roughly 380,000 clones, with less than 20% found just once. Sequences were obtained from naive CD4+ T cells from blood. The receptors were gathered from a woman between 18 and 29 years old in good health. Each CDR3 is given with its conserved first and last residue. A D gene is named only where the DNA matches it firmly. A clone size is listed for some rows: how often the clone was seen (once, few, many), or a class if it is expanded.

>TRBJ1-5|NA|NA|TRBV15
CATSRDAGGQPQHF
TGTGCCACCAGCAGAGATGCCGGAGGTCAGCCCCAGCATTTT
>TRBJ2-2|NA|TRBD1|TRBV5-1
CASRPGQTSTGELFF
TGCGCCAGCAGGCCGGGACAGACCTCCACCGGGGAGCTGTTTTTT
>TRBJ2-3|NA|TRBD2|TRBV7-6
CASSLSGGAGADTQYF
TGTGCCAGCAGCTTAAGCGGGGGGGCCGGCGCAGATACGCAGTATTTT
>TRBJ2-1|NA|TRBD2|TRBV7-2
CASSLGLAGDNEQFF
TGTGCCAGCAGCTTAGGACTAGCGGGGGACAATGAGCAGTTCTTC
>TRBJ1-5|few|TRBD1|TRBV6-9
CASSTGQDPVVGNQPQHF
TGTGCCAGCAGCACGGGACAGGACCCAGTAGTAGGGAATCAGCCCCAGCATTTT
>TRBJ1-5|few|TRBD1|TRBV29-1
CSVGGTGDNQPQHF
TGCAGCGTTGGGGGGACAGGGGACAATCAGCCCCAGCATTTT
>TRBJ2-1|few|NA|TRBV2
CASSDWGVAFF
TGTGCCAGCAGTGATTGGGGGGTGGCGTTCTTC
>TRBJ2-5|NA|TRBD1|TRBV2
CASIPGQGRETQYF
TGTGCCAGCATACCGGGACAGGGGAGAGAGACCCAGTACTTC
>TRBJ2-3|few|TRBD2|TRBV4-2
CASSLGGTRGTDTQYF
TGTGCCAGCAGCCTAGGGGGGACTAGGGGCACAGATACGCAGTATTTT
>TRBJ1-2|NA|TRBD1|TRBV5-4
CASSLGGQGNGYTF
TGTGCCAGCAGCTTGGGGGGACAGGGGAATGGCTACACCTTC
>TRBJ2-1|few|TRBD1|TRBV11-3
CASSPGQGYNEQFF
TGTGCCAGCTCCCCAGGACAGGGGTACAATGAGCAGTTCTTC
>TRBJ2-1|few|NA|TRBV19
CASSPLGPGEQFF
TGTGCCAGTAGCCCACTTGGGCCCGGTGAGCAGTTCTTC
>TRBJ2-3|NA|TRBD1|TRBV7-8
CASTTRRDRTQYF
TGTGCCAGCACCACACGCCGGGACAGAACGCAGTATTTT
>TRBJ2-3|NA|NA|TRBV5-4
CASSLLADTQYF
TGTGCCAGCAGCTTACTAGCAGATACGCAGTATTTT
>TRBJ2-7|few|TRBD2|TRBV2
CASREGLAGLPYEQYF
TGTGCCAGCAGAGAGGGACTAGCGGGGCTCCCATACGAGCAGTACTTC
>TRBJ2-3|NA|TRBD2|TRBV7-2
CASSWTSGFTDTQYF
TGTGCCAGCAGCTGGACTAGCGGTTTCACAGATACGCAGTATTTT
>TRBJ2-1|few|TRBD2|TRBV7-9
CASSSPRAGTYLEKFF
TGTGCCAGCAGCTCCCCCCGAGCGGGGACTTACCTTGAGAAGTTCTTC
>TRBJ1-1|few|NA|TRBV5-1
CASSSDGHLNTEAFF
TGCGCCAGCAGCTCGGATGGACACCTGAACACTGAAGCTTTCTTT
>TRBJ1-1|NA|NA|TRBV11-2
CASSLGLTENTEAFF
TGTGCCAGCAGCTTAGGATTAACAGAGAACACTGAAGCTTTCTTT
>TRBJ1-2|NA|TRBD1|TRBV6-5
CASSYSGQGHGYTF
TGTGCCAGCAGTTACTCGGGACAGGGTCATGGCTACACCTTC
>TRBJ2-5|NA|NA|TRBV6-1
CASSEQQETQYF
TGTGCCAGCAGTGAGCAGCAAGAGACCCAGTACTTC
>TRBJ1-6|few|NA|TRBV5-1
CASSWGDNSPLHF
TGCGCCAGCAGCTGGGGGGATAATTCACCCCTCCACTTT
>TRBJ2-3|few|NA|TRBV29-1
CSVGGQYTDTQYF
TGCAGCGTTGGGGGGCAGTACACAGATACGCAGTATTTT
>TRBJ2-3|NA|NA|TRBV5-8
CASSSGDTDTQYF
TGTGCCAGCAGCTCCGGAGACACAGATACGCAGTATTTT
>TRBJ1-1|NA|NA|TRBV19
CASSIVHRNTEAFF
TGTGCCAGTAGTATCGTACACAGGAACACTGAAGCTTTCTTT
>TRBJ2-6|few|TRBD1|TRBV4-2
CASSHQGQGADSGANVLTF
TGTGCCAGCAGCCACCAAGGACAGGGGGCTGACTCTGGGGCCAACGTCCTGACTTTC
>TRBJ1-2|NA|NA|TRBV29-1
CSVDLVNYGYTF
TGCAGCGTTGATTTAGTTAACTATGGCTACACCTTC
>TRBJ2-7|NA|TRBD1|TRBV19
CASSRSGGWYEQYF
TGTGCCAGTAGTCGCTCAGGGGGCTGGTACGAGCAGTACTTC
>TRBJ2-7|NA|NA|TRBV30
CAWSVFQEQYF
TGTGCCTGGAGTGTATTCCAGGAGCAGTACTTC
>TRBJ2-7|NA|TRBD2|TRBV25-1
CASSDSPSGGRYEQYF
TGTGCCAGCAGTGATTCCCCATCGGGAGGGAGATACGAGCAGTACTTC
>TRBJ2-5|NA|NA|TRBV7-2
CASSFGRGVQETQYF
TGTGCCAGCAGCTTCGGGCGGGGCGTCCAAGAGACCCAGTACTTC
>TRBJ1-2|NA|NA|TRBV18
CASSSDGGGYTF
TGTGCCAGCTCATCCGACGGGGGTGGCTACACCTTC
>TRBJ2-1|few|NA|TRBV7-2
CASSPGEAYNEQFF
TGTGCCAGCAGCCCCGGCGAGGCCTACAATGAGCAGTTCTTC
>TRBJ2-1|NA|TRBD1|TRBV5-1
CASSWVGTGNNEQFF
TGCGCCAGCAGCTGGGTAGGGACAGGAAACAATGAGCAGTTCTTC
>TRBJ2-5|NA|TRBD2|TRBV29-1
CSVLAGAETQYF
TGCAGCGTCCTAGCGGGAGCAGAGACCCAGTACTTC
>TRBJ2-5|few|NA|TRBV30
CAWSRDLAAQTQYF
TGTGCCTGGAGTAGGGACTTGGCAGCGCAGACCCAGTACTTC
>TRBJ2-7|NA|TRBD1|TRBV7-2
CASSEGQSLGYEQYF
TGTGCCAGCAGCGAGGGACAGTCTTTGGGCTACGAGCAGTACTTC
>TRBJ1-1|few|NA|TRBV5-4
CASSKDLGNTEAFF
TGTGCCAGCAGCAAGGACTTAGGGAACACTGAAGCTTTCTTT
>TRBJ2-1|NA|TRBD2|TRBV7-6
CASSLSPSGRRYEQFF
TGTGCCAGCAGCTTGAGCCCTAGCGGGAGACGGTATGAGCAGTTCTTC
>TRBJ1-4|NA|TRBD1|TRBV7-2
CASSSGTGNEKLFF
TGTGCCAGCAGCAGCGGGACAGGCAATGAAAAACTGTTTTTT
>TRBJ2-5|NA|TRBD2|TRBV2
CASRPLREGTQYF
TGTGCCAGCAGACCACTACGGGAGGGGACCCAGTACTTC
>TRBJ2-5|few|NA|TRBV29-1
CSVLEVNQETQYF
TGCAGCGTTCTCGAGGTCAACCAAGAGACCCAGTACTTC
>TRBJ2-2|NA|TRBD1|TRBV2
CASSSDRGSTGELFF
TGTGCCAGCAGTTCAGACAGGGGTTCCACCGGGGAGCTGTTTTTT
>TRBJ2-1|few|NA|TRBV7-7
CASSLVGAEGAREQFF
TGTGCTAGCAGCTTAGTGGGGGCGGAGGGGGCACGGGAGCAGTTCTTC
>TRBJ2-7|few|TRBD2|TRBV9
CASSVAGGREEQYF
TGTGCCAGCAGCGTAGCGGGAGGCAGGGAAGAGCAGTACTTC
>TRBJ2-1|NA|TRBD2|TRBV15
CATSRELAGYAFF
TGTGCCACCAGCAGAGAACTAGCGGGATATGCGTTCTTC
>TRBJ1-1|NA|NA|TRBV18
CASSPPQGRTEAFF
TGTGCCAGCTCCCCCCCGCAGGGTCGCACTGAAGCTTTCTTT
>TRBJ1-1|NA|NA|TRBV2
CASRQGSMNTEAFF
TGTGCCAGCAGGCAGGGATCCATGAACACTGAAGCTTTCTTT
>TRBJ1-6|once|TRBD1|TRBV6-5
CASTRTGVDGSPLHF
TGTGCCAGCACCCGGACAGGGGTGGACGGATCACCCCTCCACTTT
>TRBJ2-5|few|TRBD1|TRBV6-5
CASSYTTGGETQYF
TGTGCCAGCAGTTACACTACAGGGGGAGAGACCCAGTACTTC
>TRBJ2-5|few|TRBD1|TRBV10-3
CAISGTGGETQYF
TGTGCCATCAGTGGGACAGGGGGAGAGACCCAGTACTTC
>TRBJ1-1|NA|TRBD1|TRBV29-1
CSVPRAQGAEAFF
TGCAGCGTCCCCAGGGCCCAGGGGGCTGAAGCTTTCTTT
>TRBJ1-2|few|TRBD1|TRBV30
CVQGGLPTYGYTF
TGTGTACAGGGGGGACTCCCGACCTATGGCTACACCTTC
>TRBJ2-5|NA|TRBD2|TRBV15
CATSSGGWETQYF
TGTGCCACCAGCAGCGGGGGGTGGGAGACCCAGTACTTC
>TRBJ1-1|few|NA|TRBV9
CASSVDGGTEAFF
TGTGCCAGCAGCGTAGACGGGGGCACTGAAGCTTTCTTT